These 14 T cell receptor beta chains were all obtained from the same sample, sequenced in a study of CD8 T cells in ankylosing spondylitis. Each CDR3 protein is one row after TCRdb ran MiXCR on the 5' RACE reads. The sample contains about 240,000 distinct CDR3 sequences, roughly 8.6% of which appear only once. Sequencing input: blood, either unsorted or a sorted T cell fraction (not recorded which). These receptors were collected from a male donor with ankylosing spondylitis or in good health (not recorded which).

In this sample, this clonotype turned up a few times. This chain connects TRBV7-3 to TRBJ2-7, with 11 bases that match TRBD1. With V trimmed by 1 base and J by 7 bases, 6 bases remained unmatched. CDR1 is SGHTA and CDR2 is FQGTGA in the germline V gene. This CDR3 spans 15 amino acids. CDR3 bases: TGTGCCAGCAGCTTAAGTGGACAGGGGGCGGAAGAGCAGTACTTC. Amino acids: CASSLSGQGAEEQYF. Filled out from reference TRBV7-3 and TRBJ2-7, the complete variable domain reads GAGVSQTPSNKVTEKGKYVELRCDPISGHTALYWYRQSLGQGPEFLIYFQGTGAADDSGLPNDRFFAVRPEGSVSTLKIQRTERGDSAVYLCASSLSGQGAEEQYFGPGTRLTVT.

In this sample, this clonotype turned up a few times. CDR3 in DNA: TGTGCCAGCAGTCAGGGACTAGGGGCTGGCGAGCAGTACTTC. It specifies CASSQGLGAGEQYF. The chain is built from TRBV6-2 or TRBV6-3 and TRBJ2-7; 8 bases are shared with TRBD2. This CDR3 is 14 amino acids long. Per the germline V gene, CDR1 is MNHEY and CDR2 is SVGEGT. After removal of 5 bases from V and 6 bases from J, the junction contained 9 bases not matched to a gene.

V gene TRBV3-1 combines with J gene TRBJ2-2, with D possibly being TRBD2 (5 bases). The V and J ends lost 8 bases and 6 bases respectively, with 13 bases between them. The CDR3 consists of 13 residues. CDR1 is LGHDT, CDR2 YNNKEL, per germline (reference sequence). CDR3: CASERGLAGELFF. In nucleotides, the CDR3 is TGTGCCAGCGAACGAGGGCTTGCCGGGGAGCTGTTTTTT.

This clonotype showed up just a few times. The chain couples TRBV30 to TRBJ2-7; D is uncertain. Per the germline V gene, CDR1 is GTSNPN and CDR2 is SVGIG (reference sequence). The CDR3 is 14 residues long. Trimming pared 1 base from V and 3 bases from J, leaving 13 bases between. CDR3 region: CAWSGGPSYYEQYF. The CDR3 DNA sequence: TGTGCCTGGAGTGGAGGACCATCTTACTACGAGCAGTACTTC.

This clonotype was recorded at least ten times. V gene TRBV5-1 combines with J gene TRBJ1-2; 9 positions agree with TRBD1. The CDR3 length is 14 residues. The J segment lost 8 bases and the V segment lost 0 bases, leaving 5 bases of the junction unmatched. Germline CDR1 reads SGHRS; CDR2 reads YFSETQ. The DNA of the CDR3 is TGCGCCAGCAGCTTGGAACAGGGGGCAGGCGGCTACACCTTC. Amino acid sequence: CASSLEQGAGGYTF.

There are many counts of this clonotype. The V and J genes are TRBV20-1 and TRBJ1-2; the D gene is possibly TRBD1 (5 bases). Trimming cost V 2 bases and J 6 bases, with 13 bases left between them. The CDR3 is 13 residues long. Germline V gives CDR1 DFQATT, CDR2 SNEGSKA (reference sequence). The CDR3 is CSARNRGENGYTF. As DNA, the CDR3 is TGCAGTGCTAGAAATAGAGGGGAAAATGGCTACACCTTC.

This clonotype has a count of ten or more. The gene calls are TRBV20-1 and TRBJ2-1, with 8 bases lining up with TRBD1. V trimming: 6 bases; J trimming: 5 bases; junction bases outside the gene matches: 6. Germline V gene sequence: CDR1 DFQATT, CDR2 SNEGSKA (reference sequence). The CDR3 is 13 amino acids. CDR3 bases: TGCAGTGCGGCATCGACAGGGGACAATGAGCAGTTCTTC. It encodes CSAASTGDNEQFF.

This clonotype has at least ten counts. This chain connects TRBV20-1 to TRBJ2-1, with TRBD2 identical over 8 bases. The CDR3 has 15 residues. The V gene's germline CDR1 is DFQATT and CDR2 SNEGSKA (reference sequence). V shed 3 bases and J 0 bases; nucleotides not matched to a gene: 4. CDR3 in DNA: TGCAGTGCTAGCGGGGGGGCCAGCTCCTACAATGAGCAGTTCTTC. Amino acids: CSASGGASSYNEQFF.

Many counts were recorded for this clonotype. This rearrangement joins TRBV5-1 to TRBJ1-1, with no clear D. Trimming removed 0 bases from V and 2 bases from J, with 8 bases in between. The CDR3 covers 14 residues. The germline gives CDR1 SGHRS, CDR2 YFSETQ. DNA of the CDR3: TGCGCCAGCAGCTTGGTTCCACCTAACACTGAAGCTTTCTTT. Its protein is CASSLVPPNTEAFF.

This clonotype was seen at least ten times. The V and J genes are TRBV10-3 and TRBJ2-4; D perhaps matches TRBD1 (5 bases). This CDR3 is built from 14 residues. CDR1 is ENHRY, CDR2 SYGVKD, per germline. V shed 3 bases and J shed 8 bases, with 14 bases lying between them. The CDR3 DNA is TGTGCCATCAGTGATCCAGGGATGTCGCACATTCAGTACTTC. Amino acids: CAISDPGMSHIQYF.

This clonotype was observed at least ten times. The chain joins TRBV5-6 to TRBJ2-1, with D perhaps given as TRBD1 or TRBD2 (6 bases each). This CDR3 spans 16 amino acids. Trimming removed 3 bases from V and 7 bases from J, with 20 bases in between. Germline-derived CDR1 and CDR2 are SGHDT and YYEEEE. CDR3 coding DNA: TGTGCCAGCAGCTCGGAAGGGGGGTTGTTCGGGAATGAGCAGTTCTTC. Translated: CASSSEGGLFGNEQFF.

This clonotype was recorded a few times. The V and J genes are TRBV11-2 and TRBJ2-5; 8 bases align to TRBD1. Germline V gene sequence: CDR1 SGHAT, CDR2 FQNNGV. Trimming at V came to 5 bases and at J to 5 bases, leaving 4 bases not matched to a gene. The CDR3 length is 13 residues. The CDR3 here is CASSGQGLETQYF. CDR3 in DNA: TGTGCCAGCAGCGGACAGGGTTTGGAGACCCAGTACTTC.

This clonotype was seen at least ten times. V and J are TRBV7-9 and TRBJ1-5; 7 nucleotides match TRBD1. Germline CDR1 SEHNR, CDR2 FQNEAQ (reference sequence). V lost 1 base to trimming and J lost 4 bases; unmatched junction nucleotides: 4. CDR3 length: 15 amino acids. CDR3 sequence: CASSLEQGWNQPQHF. The CDR3 nucleotides read TGTGCCAGCAGCTTAGAACAGGGGTGGAATCAGCCCCAGCATTTT.

This clonotype was seen more than once but under ten times. The V call is TRBV20-1, the J call TRBJ2-1; 10 bases align to TRBD2. The CDR3 runs to 15 residues. The germline CDR1 and CDR2 sequences are DFQATT and SNEGSKA (reference sequence). The ends lost 1 base at V and 6 bases at J; junction bases unmatched: 6. CDR3: CSARGWTSGANEQFF. The CDR3 DNA sequence: TGCAGTGCTAGAGGCTGGACTAGCGGCGCCAATGAGCAGTTCTTC.